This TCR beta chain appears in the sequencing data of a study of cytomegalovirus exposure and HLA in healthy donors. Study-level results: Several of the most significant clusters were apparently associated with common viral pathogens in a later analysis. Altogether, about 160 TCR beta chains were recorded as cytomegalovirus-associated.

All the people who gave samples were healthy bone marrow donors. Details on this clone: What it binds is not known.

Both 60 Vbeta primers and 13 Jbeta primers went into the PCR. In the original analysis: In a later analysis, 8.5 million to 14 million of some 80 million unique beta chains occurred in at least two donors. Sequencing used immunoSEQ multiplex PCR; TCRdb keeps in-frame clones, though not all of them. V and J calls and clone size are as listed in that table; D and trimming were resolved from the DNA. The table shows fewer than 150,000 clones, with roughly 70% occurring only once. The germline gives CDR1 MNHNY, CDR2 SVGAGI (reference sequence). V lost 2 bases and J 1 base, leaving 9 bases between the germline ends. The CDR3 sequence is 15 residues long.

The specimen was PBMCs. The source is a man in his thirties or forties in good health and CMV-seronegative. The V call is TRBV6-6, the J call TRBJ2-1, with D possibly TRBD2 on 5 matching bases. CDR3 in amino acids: CASSYNGESYNEQFF. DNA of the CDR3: TGTGCCAGCAGTTACAACGGGGAATCCTACAATGAGCAGTTCTTC.